This entry concerns a single T cell receptor beta chain. The sample originates from a study of tumor-infiltrating lymphocytes in primary liver carcinoma. Investigators took RNA and DNA out together from 20-30 mg of unsorted bulk tissue. J gave up 0 bases and V 1 base, and 2 bases lay outside the gene matches. The CDR3 has 15 residues. With a constant-region primer, TCR beta cDNA was made from approximately 500 ng of total RNA. Library construction for TCR beta comprised three nested multiplex PCR rounds performed with slightly modified ARM-PCR. TRBV1-TRBV30 forward and Cbeta reverse primers drove the first two roughly 10-cycle rounds. TCRdb reprocessed the multiplex PCR reads with MiXCR, giving one entry per CDR3 protein. The sample yields tens of thousands of distinct CDR3 sequences, 72% seen once.

The rearrangement joins TRBV12-3 or TRBV12-4 to TRBJ1-2, with 7 bases matching TRBD1. The receptor's source is a man in his forties with primary liver carcinoma and hepatitis B virus infection. Input material: liver tumor tissue from sampling region 1. Subset reported: tumor region T1, superior pole. The CDR3 DNA reads TGTGCCAGCAGTTTAGGGGACAGAGCTAACTATGGCTACACCTTC. Translated, it gives CASSLGDRANYGYTF.